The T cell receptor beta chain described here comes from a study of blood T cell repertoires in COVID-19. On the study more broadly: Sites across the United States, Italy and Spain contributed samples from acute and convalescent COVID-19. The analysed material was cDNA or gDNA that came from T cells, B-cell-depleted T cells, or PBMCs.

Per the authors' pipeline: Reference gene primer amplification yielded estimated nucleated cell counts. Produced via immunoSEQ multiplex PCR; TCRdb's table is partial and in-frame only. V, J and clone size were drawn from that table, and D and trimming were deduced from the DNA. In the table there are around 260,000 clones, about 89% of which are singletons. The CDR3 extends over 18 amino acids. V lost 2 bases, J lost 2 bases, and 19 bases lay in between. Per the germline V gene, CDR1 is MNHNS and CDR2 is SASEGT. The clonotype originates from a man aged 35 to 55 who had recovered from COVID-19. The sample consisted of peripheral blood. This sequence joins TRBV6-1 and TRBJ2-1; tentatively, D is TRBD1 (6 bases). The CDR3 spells CASSELLQGTSAYNEQFF. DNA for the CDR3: TGTGCCAGCAGTGAATTGTTACAGGGAACGAGTGCCTACAATGAGCAGTTCTTC.